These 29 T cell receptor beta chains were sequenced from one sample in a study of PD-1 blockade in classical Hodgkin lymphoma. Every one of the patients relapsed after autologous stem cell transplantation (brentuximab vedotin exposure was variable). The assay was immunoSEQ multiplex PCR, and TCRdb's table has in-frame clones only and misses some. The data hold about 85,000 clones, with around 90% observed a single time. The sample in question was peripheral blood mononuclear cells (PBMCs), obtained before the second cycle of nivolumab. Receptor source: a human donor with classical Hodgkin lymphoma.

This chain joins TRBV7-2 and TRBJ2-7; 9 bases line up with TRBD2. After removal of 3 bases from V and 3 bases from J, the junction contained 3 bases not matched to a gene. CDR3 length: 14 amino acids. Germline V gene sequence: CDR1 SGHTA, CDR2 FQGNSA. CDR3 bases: TGTGCCAGCAGCTTGGATAGCGGGAGCTACGAGCAGTACTTC. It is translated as CASSLDSGSYEQYF. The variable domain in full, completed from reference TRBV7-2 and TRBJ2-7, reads GAGVSQSPSNKVTEKGKDVELRCDPISGHTALYWYRQSLGQGLEFLIYFQGNSAPDKSGLPSDRFSAERTGGSVSTLTIQRTQQEDSAVYLCASSLDSGSYEQYFGPGTRLTVT.

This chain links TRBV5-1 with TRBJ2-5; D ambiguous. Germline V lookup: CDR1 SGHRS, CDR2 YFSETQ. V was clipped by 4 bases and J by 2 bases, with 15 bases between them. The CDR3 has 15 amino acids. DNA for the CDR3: TGCGCCAGCAGCAGTGACTCCCATCCTCAAGAGACCCAGTACTTC. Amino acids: CASSSDSHPQETQYF.

The CDR3 sequence is CASSLSGTTTYEQYF. CDR3 nucleotide sequence: TGTGCCAGTAGTCTATCCGGGACAACCACCTACGAGCAGTACTTC. The rearrangement uses TRBV19 and TRBJ2-7, with D possibly matching TRBD1 (6 bases). The CDR3 loop spans 15 amino acids. In germline, CDR1 is LNHDA, CDR2 SQIVND (reference sequence). V dropped 5 bases and J dropped 2 bases, with 16 bases sitting between them.

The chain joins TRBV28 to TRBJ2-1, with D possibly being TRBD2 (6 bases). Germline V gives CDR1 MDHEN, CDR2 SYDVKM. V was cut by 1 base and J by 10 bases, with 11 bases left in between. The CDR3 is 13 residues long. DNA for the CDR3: TGTGCCAGCAGTTTATTCGCGCGGGAAGAGCAGTTCTTC. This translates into CASSLFAREEQFF.

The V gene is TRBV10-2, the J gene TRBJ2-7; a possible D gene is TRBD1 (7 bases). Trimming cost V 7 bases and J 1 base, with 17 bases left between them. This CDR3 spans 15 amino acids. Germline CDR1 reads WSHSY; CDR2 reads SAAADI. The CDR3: CASNEQGRPSYEQYF. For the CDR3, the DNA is TGCGCCAGCAATGAACAGGGGAGGCCATCCTACGAGCAGTACTTC.

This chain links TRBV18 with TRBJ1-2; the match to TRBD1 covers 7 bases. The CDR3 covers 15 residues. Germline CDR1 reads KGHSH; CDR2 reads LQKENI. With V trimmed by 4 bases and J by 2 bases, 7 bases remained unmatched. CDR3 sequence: CASSLRDSPNYGYTF. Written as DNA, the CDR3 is TGTGCCAGCTCACTTCGGGACAGTCCGAACTATGGCTACACCTTC.

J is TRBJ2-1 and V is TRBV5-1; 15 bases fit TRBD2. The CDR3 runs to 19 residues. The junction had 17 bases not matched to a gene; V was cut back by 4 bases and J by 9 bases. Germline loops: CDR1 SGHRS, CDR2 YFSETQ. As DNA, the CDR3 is TGCGCCAGCAGCCCCGGACTAGCGGGAGGGCCAGGAGCAATACGTGAGCAGTTCTTC. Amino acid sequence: CASSPGLAGGPGAIREQFF.

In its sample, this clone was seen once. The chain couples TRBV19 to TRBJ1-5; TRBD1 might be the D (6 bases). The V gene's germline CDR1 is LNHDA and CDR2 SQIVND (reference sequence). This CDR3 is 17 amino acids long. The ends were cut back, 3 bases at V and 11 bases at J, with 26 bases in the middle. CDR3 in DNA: TGTGCCAGTAGTATTCGTGGATCCGGGACAAGTCAACGCACCCAGCATTTT. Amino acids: CASSIRGSGTSQRTQHF.

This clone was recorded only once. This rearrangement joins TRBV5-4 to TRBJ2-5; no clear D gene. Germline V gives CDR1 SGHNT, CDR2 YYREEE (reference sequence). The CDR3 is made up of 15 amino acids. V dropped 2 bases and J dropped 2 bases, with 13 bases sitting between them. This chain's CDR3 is CASSLRARLQETQYF. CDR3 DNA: TGTGCCAGCAGCTTACGGGCAAGGCTTCAAGAGACCCAGTACTTC.

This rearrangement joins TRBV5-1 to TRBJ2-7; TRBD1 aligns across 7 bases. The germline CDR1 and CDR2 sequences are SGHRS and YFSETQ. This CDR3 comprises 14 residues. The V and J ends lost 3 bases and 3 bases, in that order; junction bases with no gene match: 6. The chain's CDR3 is CASSYRGPIYEQYF. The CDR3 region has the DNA TGCGCCAGCAGCTACAGGGGCCCAATCTACGAGCAGTACTTC.

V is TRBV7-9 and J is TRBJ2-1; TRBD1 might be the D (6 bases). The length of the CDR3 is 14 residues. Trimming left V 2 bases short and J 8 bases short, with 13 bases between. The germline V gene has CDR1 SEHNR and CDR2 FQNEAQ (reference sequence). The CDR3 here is CASSLQGQGYEQFF. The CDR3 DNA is TGTGCCAGCAGCTTACAGGGGCAGGGATATGAGCAGTTCTTC.

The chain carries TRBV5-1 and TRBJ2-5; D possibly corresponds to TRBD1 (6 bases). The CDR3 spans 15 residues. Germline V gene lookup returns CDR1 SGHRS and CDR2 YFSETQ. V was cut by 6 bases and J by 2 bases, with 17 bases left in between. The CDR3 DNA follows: TGCGCCAGCAAGGAAAAAGGGGGTTTACAAGAGACCCAGTACTTC. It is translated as CASKEKGGLQETQYF.

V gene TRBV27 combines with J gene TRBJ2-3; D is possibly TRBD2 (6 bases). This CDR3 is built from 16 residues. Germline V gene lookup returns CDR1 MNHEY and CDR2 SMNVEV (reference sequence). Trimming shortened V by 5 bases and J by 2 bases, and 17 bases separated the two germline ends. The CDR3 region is CASSPMGRGNTDTQYF. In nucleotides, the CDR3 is TGTGCCAGCAGTCCAATGGGCCGGGGGAACACAGATACGCAGTATTTT.

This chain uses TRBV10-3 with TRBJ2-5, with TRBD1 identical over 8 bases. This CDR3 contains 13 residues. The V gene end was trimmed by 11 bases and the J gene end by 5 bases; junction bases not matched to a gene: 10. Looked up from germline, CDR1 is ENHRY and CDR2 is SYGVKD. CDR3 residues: CASRGPEVETQYF. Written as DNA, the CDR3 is TGTGCCTCCAGGGGGCCCGAGGTGGAGACCCAGTACTTC.

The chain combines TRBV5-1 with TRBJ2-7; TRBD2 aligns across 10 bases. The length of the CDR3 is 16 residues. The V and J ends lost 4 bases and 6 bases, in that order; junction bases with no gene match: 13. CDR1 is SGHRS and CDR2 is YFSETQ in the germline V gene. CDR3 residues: CASSPSPSGSLSEQYF. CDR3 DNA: TGCGCCAGCAGCCCTTCTCCTAGCGGGAGTCTGAGCGAGCAGTACTTC.

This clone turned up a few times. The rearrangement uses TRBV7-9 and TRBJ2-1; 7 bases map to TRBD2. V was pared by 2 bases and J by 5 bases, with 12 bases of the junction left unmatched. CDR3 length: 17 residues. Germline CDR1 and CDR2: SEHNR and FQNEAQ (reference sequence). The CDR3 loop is CASSLLIGLGPHNEQFF. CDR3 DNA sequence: TGTGCCAGCAGCTTACTTATCGGACTAGGTCCCCACAATGAGCAGTTCTTC.

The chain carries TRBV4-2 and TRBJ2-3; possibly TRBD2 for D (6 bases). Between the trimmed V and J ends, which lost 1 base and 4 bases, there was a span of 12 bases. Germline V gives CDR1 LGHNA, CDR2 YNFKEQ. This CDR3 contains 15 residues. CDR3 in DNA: TGTGCCAGCAGCCAAGTGTTGCGGGAATCAGATACGCAGTATTTT. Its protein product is CASSQVLRESDTQYF.

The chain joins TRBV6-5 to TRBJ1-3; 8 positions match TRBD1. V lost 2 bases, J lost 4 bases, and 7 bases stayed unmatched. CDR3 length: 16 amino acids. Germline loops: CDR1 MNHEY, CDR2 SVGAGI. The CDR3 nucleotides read TGTGCCAGCAGTTACCTTGGACAGGGTCTGGGAAACACCATATATTTT. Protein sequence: CASSYLGQGLGNTIYF.

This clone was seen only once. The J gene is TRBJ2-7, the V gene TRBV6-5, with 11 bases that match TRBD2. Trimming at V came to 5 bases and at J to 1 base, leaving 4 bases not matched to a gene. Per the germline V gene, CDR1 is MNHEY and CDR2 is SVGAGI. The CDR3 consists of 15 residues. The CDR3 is CASSGLAGGSYEQYF. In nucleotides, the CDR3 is TGTGCCAGCAGTGGGCTAGCGGGAGGATCCTACGAGCAGTACTTC.

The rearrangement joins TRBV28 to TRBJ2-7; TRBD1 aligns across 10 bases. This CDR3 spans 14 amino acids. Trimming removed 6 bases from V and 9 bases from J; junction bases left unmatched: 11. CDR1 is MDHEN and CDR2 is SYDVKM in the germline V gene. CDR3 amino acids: CASRAGTGVLGQYF. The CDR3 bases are TGTGCCAGCAGGGCCGGGACAGGGGTCCTCGGGCAGTACTTC.

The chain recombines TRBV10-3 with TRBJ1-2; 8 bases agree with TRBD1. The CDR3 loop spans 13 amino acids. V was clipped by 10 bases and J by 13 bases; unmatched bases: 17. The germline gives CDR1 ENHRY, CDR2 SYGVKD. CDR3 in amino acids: CASIPREQGDFTF. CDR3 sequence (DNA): TGTGCCAGCATACCTCGGGAACAGGGGGATTTCACCTTC.

CDR3 in DNA: TGTGCCAGCAGCTCTTTAAATGAAAAACTGTTTTTT. Encoded protein: CASSSLNEKLFF. The genes are TRBV7-9 and TRBJ1-4; D is unclear. CDR1 is SEHNR, CDR2 FQNEAQ, per germline (reference sequence). Trimming shortened V by 4 bases and J by 5 bases, and 5 bases separated the two germline ends. The CDR3 loop spans 12 amino acids.

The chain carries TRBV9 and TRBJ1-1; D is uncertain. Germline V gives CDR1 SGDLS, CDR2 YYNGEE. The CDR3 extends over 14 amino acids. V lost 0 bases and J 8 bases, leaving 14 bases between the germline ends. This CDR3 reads CASSVGDPNVEAFF. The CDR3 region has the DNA TGTGCCAGCAGCGTAGGTGACCCTAACGTCGAAGCTTTCTTT.

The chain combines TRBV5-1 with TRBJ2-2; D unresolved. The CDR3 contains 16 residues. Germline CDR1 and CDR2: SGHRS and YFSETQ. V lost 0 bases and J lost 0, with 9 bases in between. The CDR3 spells CASSLGVGSNTGELFF. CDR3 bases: TGCGCCAGCAGCTTGGGGGTTGGGTCGAACACCGGGGAGCTGTTTTTT.

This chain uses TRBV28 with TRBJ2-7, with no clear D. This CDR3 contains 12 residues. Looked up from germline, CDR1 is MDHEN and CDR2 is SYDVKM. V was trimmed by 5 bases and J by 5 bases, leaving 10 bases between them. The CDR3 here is CASSVMYHEQYF. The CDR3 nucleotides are TGTGCCAGCAGTGTTATGTATCACGAGCAGTACTTC.

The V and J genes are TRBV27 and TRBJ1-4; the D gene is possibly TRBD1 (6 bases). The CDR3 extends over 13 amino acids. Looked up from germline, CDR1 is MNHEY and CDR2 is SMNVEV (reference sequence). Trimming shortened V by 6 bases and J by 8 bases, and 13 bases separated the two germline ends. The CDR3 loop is CASSLPGTEKLFF. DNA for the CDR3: TGTGCCAGCAGCCTCCCCGGGACAGAAAAACTGTTTTTT.

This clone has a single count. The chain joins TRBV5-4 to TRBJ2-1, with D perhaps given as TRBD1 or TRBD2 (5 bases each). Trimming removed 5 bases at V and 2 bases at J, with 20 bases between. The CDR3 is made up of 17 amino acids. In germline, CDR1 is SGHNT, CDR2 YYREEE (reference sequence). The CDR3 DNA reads TGTGCCAGCAGTGACTCGCTTCTCCGGGGACCCTACAATGAGCAGTTCTTC. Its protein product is CASSDSLLRGPYNEQFF.

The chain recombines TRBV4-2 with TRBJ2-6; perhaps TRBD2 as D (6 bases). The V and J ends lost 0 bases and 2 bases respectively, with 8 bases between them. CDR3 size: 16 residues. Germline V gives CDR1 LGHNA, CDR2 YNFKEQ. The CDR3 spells CASSQESGAGANVLTF. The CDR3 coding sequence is TGTGCCAGCAGCCAAGAGTCGGGAGCTGGGGCCAACGTCCTGACTTTC.

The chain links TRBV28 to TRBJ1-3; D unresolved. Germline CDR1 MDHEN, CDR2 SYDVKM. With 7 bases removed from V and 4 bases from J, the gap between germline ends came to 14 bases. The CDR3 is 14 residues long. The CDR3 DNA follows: TGTGCCAGCACCTTCGGGGTTCCAGGAAACACCATATATTTT. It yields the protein CASTFGVPGNTIYF.